A single sample gave rise to the 18 T cell receptor beta chains below, sequenced in a study of OX40 agonist ivuxolimab in advanced cancers. Only in-frame clones appear in the TCRdb table, and some are missing; sequencing was by immunoSEQ multiplex PCR. In the table there are about 46,000 clones, around nine tenths of which are singletons. Sequenced here: CD4+ or CD8+ T cells sorted from blood, sampled in a trial of the OX40 agonist ivuxolimab. Receptors originate from an adult with an advanced solid tumor such as melanoma, head and neck, liver or kidney cancer.

The chain links TRBV10-3 to TRBJ2-6; D is unclear. The V end was cut by 6 bases, the J end by 0 bases, with 3 bases between. The CDR3 totals 13 residues. Per germline, CDR1 ENHRY and CDR2 SYGVKD. DNA for the CDR3: TGTGCCATCAGGGACTCTGGGGCCAACGTCCTGACTTTC. It translates to CAIRDSGANVLTF.

CDR3 sequence reads: CASSQGDSAKWEQYF. In nucleotides, the CDR3 is TGTGCCAGCAGCCAAGGGGACAGCGCCAAGTGGGAGCAGTACTTC. J is TRBJ2-7 and V is TRBV9; 7 bases agree with TRBD1. J gave up 7 bases and V 4 bases, and 14 bases lay outside the gene matches. Germline V gene sequence: CDR1 SGDLS, CDR2 YYNGEE. This CDR3 has 15 amino acids.

The V and J genes are TRBV25-1 and TRBJ2-2; D perhaps matches TRBD1 (5 bases). V was pared by 3 bases and J by 3 bases, with 5 bases between. This CDR3 region has 13 residues. Looked up from germline, CDR1 is MGHDK and CDR2 is SYGVNS. CDR3 bases: TGTGCCAGCAGTGACAGGGACACCGGGGAGCTGTTTTTT. Translating it yields CASSDRDTGELFF. The variable domain in full, with the rest retrieved from reference TRBV25-1 and TRBJ2-2, is EADIYQTPRYLVIGTGKKITLECSQTMGHDKMYWYQQDPGMELHLIHYSYGVNSTEKGDLSSESTVSRIRTEHFPLTLESARPSHTSQYLCASSDRDTGELFFGEGSRLTVL.

The CDR3 DNA sequence: TGTGCCAGCAGCTCAGCACCGACTAGCTCCGAGCAGTACTTC. Translated: CASSSAPTSSEQYF. V is TRBV7-9 and J is TRBJ2-7; 7 bases agree with TRBD2. The germline V gene has CDR1 SEHNR and CDR2 FQNEAQ (reference sequence). This CDR3 has 14 residues. V lost 4 bases and J lost 6; bases outside the gene matches: 9.

The genes are TRBV2 and TRBJ1-4; D not resolved. The germline V gene has CDR1 SNHLY and CDR2 FYNNEI. The V and J ends lost 4 bases and 6 bases respectively, with 9 bases between them. The CDR3 loop spans 13 amino acids. The CDR3 DNA reads TGTGCCAGCAGTGCGGGCAATGATGAAAAACTGTTTTTT. Translating it yields CASSAGNDEKLFF.

The gene calls are TRBV15 and TRBJ2-7; 11 nucleotides line up with TRBD1. CDR3 size: 16 residues. V was clipped by 0 bases and J by 6 bases; unmatched bases: 7. Germline CDR1 LNHNV, CDR2 YYDKDF (reference sequence). CDR3 sequence reads: CATSRDRDRGFSEQYF. The CDR3 nucleotides are TGTGCCACCAGCAGAGACCGGGACAGGGGGTTCAGCGAGCAGTACTTC. The full variable domain, in which reference TRBV15 and TRBJ2-7 provide the parts outside the CDR3, is DAMVIQNPRYQVTQFGKPVTLSCSQTLNHNVMYWYQQKSSQAPKLLFHYYDKDFNNEADTPDNFQSRRPNTSFCFLDIRSPGLGDTAMYLCATSRDRDRGFSEQYFGPGTRLTVT.

The chain has TRBV6-5 and TRBJ2-5; TRBD1 agrees at 9 bases. The CDR3 covers 16 residues. The germline CDR1 and CDR2 sequences are MNHEY and SVGAGI. The trim removed 0 bases at V and 2 bases at J, leaving 4 bases unmatched. The CDR3 coding sequence is TGTGCCAGCAGTTACTCCGGGACAGGGTGGCAAGAGACCCAGTACTTC. Translation gives CASSYSGTGWQETQYF.

The chain joins TRBV18 to TRBJ2-2; a possible D gene is TRBD1 (6 bases). The CDR3 totals 16 residues. From germline, CDR1 is KGHSH and CDR2 LQKENI. V dropped 3 bases and J dropped 4 bases, with 15 bases sitting between them. The DNA for the CDR3 is TGTGCCAGCTCACCCGACAGGCTGCCGGCCACCGGGGAGCTGTTTTTT. Translation gives CASSPDRLPATGELFF.

The rearrangement links TRBV5-4 to TRBJ2-7; 11 bases match TRBD2. V lost 3 bases, J lost 2 bases, and 4 bases stayed unmatched. The CDR3 runs to 15 residues. CDR1 is SGHNT, CDR2 YYREEE, per germline (reference sequence). CDR3 sequence reads: CASSSLTSGTYEQYF. The CDR3 DNA follows: TGTGCCAGCAGCTCATTGACTAGCGGGACCTACGAGCAGTACTTC. Together with reference TRBV5-4 and TRBJ2-7, the CDR3 gives the full variable domain: ETGVTQSPTHLIKTRGQQVTLRCSSQSGHNTVSWYQQALGQGPQFIFQYYREEENGRGNFPPRFSGLQFPNYSSELNVNALELDDSALYLCASSSLTSGTYEQYFGPGTRLTVT.

This chain joins TRBV11-2 and TRBJ2-7, with 7 bases that match TRBD1. The CDR3 contains 14 residues. The germline V gene encodes CDR1 SGHAT and CDR2 FQNNGV. The V and J ends lost 3 bases and 4 bases, in that order; junction bases with no gene match: 6. CDR3 nucleotides: TGTGCCAGCAGCTTGACAGGGCCCGCTTACGAGCAGTACTTC. This encodes CASSLTGPAYEQYF.

The V gene is TRBV7-2, the J gene TRBJ1-1; D might be TRBD1 (5 bases). Germline V lookup: CDR1 SGHTA, CDR2 FQGNSA. Trimming shortened V by 1 base and J by 6 bases, and 9 bases separated the two germline ends. The CDR3 covers 13 residues. In nucleotides, the CDR3 is TGTGCCAGCAGCTTAGTCCGGGACTCTGAAGCTTTCTTT. Its protein is CASSLVRDSEAFF.

This clone was counted a single time. This sequence joins TRBV6-1 and TRBJ2-1; 12 nucleotides line up with TRBD2. The junction had 9 bases not matched to a gene; V was cut back by 8 bases and J by 7 bases. Looked up from germline, CDR1 is MNHNS and CDR2 is SASEGT. CDR3 length: 15 amino acids. CDR3 amino acids: CASERGLAGSNEQFF. As DNA, the CDR3 is TGTGCCAGCGAGAGAGGACTAGCGGGATCTAATGAGCAGTTCTTC.

The V gene is TRBV19, the J gene TRBJ1-1; D might be TRBD1 (6 bases). The germline V and J ends were trimmed by 3 bases and 1 base, with 15 bases remaining between them. This CDR3 has 16 amino acids. Germline loops: CDR1 LNHDA, CDR2 SQIVND (reference sequence). The CDR3 nucleotides are TGTGCCAGTAGTATTTGGGGGCTCTCGGAGAACACTGAAGCTTTCTTT. It is translated as CASSIWGLSENTEAFF.

This chain links TRBV10-2 with TRBJ2-1; a possible D gene is TRBD1 (5 bases). Per the germline V gene, CDR1 is WSHSY and CDR2 is SAAADI. The V end was cut by 5 bases, the J end by 6 bases, with 11 bases between. This CDR3 is 13 amino acids long. DNA for the CDR3: TGCGCCAGCAGTCAGGGTATGGTCAATGAGCAGTTCTTC. It specifies CASSQGMVNEQFF.

V and J are TRBV10-2 and TRBJ1-2, with TRBD1 matching over 8 bases. Germline loops: CDR1 WSHSY, CDR2 SAAADI. The CDR3 loop spans 15 amino acids. Trimming removed 3 bases from V and 6 bases from J; junction bases left unmatched: 9. The chain's CDR3 is CASSEDRGRLDGYTF. CDR3 coding DNA: TGCGCCAGCAGTGAAGACAGGGGAAGATTGGATGGCTACACCTTC.

This clone was seen only once. This chain connects TRBV12-5 to TRBJ2-5, with a weak D call TRBD1 (5 bases). Germline-derived CDR1 and CDR2 are LGHNT and FRNRAP. The CDR3 sequence is 13 residues long. The V and J ends lost 6 bases and 4 bases respectively, with 12 bases between them. This CDR3 reads CASGKGDRETQYF. CDR3 in DNA: TGTGCTAGTGGGAAAGGGGATCGAGAGACCCAGTACTTC.

The chain combines TRBV18 with TRBJ2-5; a possible D gene is TRBD2 (6 bases). The CDR3 totals 16 residues. The V and J ends lost 5 bases and 0 bases respectively, with 16 bases between them. CDR1 is KGHSH and CDR2 is LQKENI in the germline V gene. The CDR3 region has the DNA TGTGCCAGCTCAAGGGTACAAGGAGGGCACCAAGAGACCCAGTACTTC. It is translated as CASSRVQGGHQETQYF.

V is TRBV5-1 and J is TRBJ2-7; D remains ambiguous. V lost 1 base and J lost 1, with 6 bases in between. This CDR3 has 13 residues. From germline, CDR1 is SGHRS and CDR2 YFSETQ. CDR3 DNA sequence: TGCGCCAGCAGCTTGTTCGATTCCTACGAGCAGTACTTC. Its translation: CASSLFDSYEQYF. Full variable domain (outside the CDR3, taken from reference TRBV5-1 and TRBJ2-7): KAGVTQTPRYLIKTRGQQVTLSCSPISGHRSVSWYQQTPGQGLQFLFEYFSETQRNKGNFPGRFSGRQFSNSRSEMNVSTLELGDSALYLCASSLFDSYEQYFGPGTRLTVT.